The source of this T cell receptor beta chain is a study of OX40 agonist ivuxolimab in advanced cancers. Study-wide context: The patients got ivuxolimab, which is an agonistic anti-OX40 (CD134) antibody. Every patient in dose escalation had hepatocellular carcinoma, melanoma, renal cell or head and neck cancer.

Study-wide results and caveats: Dosing at 0.1 to 3.0 mg/kg was accompanied by clonal expansion of CD4+ and CD8+ blood T cells by week 6.

CDR1 is SGHTA and CDR2 is FQGNSA in the germline V gene. The CDR3 has 13 amino acids. Trimming took 1 base from V and 5 from J, leaving 6 bases between them. About this clone itself: What it binds is unknown.

Blood specimens came from baseline, cycle 4 day 1, and cycle 7 day 1. Sequencing used immunoSEQ multiplex PCR; TCRdb keeps in-frame clones, though not all of them. The sample shows 30,000 to 40,000 clones, approximately 89% of them seen only once. The gene calls are TRBV7-2 and TRBJ2-1; D is unclear. The receptor was derived from an adult with an advanced solid tumor such as melanoma, head and neck, liver or kidney cancer. Sequences were derived from CD4+ or CD8+ T cells sorted from blood, sampled in a trial of the OX40 agonist ivuxolimab. CDR3 in DNA: TGTGCCAGCAGCTTAGGAAACAACAATGAGCAGTTCTTC. Amino acids: CASSLGNNNEQFF.